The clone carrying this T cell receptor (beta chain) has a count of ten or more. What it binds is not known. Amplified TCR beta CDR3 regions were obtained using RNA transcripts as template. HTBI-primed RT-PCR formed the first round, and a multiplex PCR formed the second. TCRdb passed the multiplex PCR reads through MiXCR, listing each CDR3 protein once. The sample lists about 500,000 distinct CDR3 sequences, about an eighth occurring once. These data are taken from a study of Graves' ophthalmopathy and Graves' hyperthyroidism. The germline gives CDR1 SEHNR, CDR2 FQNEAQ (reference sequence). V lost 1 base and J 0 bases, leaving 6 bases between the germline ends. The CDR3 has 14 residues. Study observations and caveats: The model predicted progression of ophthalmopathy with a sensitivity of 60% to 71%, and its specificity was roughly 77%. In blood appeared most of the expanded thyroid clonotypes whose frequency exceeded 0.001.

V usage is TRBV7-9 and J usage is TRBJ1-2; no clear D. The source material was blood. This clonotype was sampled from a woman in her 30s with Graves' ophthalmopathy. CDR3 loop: CASSLDLANYGYTF. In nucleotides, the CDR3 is TGTGCCAGCAGCTTAGATCTAGCTAACTATGGCTACACCTTC.